These 20 T cell receptor beta chains came from one sample sequenced in a study of control samples from healthy donors and cancer patients. Libraries were prepared by immunoSEQ multiplex PCR; TCRdb keeps only in-frame clonotypes and omits some of them. The sample has 90,000 or so clones, 85% seen once. Sequenced input: blood. The source is a man aged 25 to 40 in good health.

The CDR3: CSVGMGLRGEYNEQFF. The CDR3 coding sequence is TGCAGCGTTGGAATGGGGCTGAGGGGGGAGTACAATGAGCAGTTCTTC. The chain links TRBV29-1 to TRBJ2-1; D is tentatively TRBD1 or TRBD2 (6 bases each). Germline assignment: CDR1 SQVTM and CDR2 ANQGSEA. V lost 4 bases to trimming and J lost 4 bases, with 20 bases between them. The CDR3 runs 16 residues.

The V gene is TRBV5-6, the J gene TRBJ1-6; D is unclear. The CDR3 sequence is 15 residues long. V dropped 2 bases and J dropped 5 bases, with 11 bases sitting between them. Per germline, CDR1 SGHDT and CDR2 YYEEEE. CDR3 sequence (DNA): TGTGCCAGCAGCTTTGGCCGGACTGATAATTCACCCCTCCACTTT. Translated, it gives CASSFGRTDNSPLHF.

This clone was picked up a small number of times. V and J are TRBV28 and TRBJ1-5; D is unclear. Germline V gene sequence: CDR1 MDHEN, CDR2 SYDVKM. Trimming cost V 6 bases and J 9 bases, with 12 bases left between them. The CDR3 loop spans 12 amino acids. CDR3 coding DNA: TGTGCCAGCAGGTACGGGAAGAGGCCCCAGCATTTT. It yields the protein CASRYGKRPQHF.

This clone was recorded once. The chain combines TRBV10-3 with TRBJ1-3; D gene uncertain. Per germline, CDR1 ENHRY and CDR2 SYGVKD. This CDR3 has 16 amino acids. Trimming shortened V by 0 bases and J by 11 bases, and 20 bases separated the two germline ends. The CDR3 DNA is TGTGCCATCAGTGAGTCCCGGACCGAGTCTAAAAGGGCCATATATTTT. The encoded protein is CAISESRTESKRAIYF.

The chain combines TRBV5-6 with TRBJ2-2; no clear D. Trimming took 4 bases from V and 5 from J, leaving 9 bases between them. This CDR3 has 13 residues. CDR1 and CDR2 (germline): SGHDT, YYEEEE. This CDR3 is CASSPPRTGELFF. The CDR3 nucleotides read TGTGCCAGCAGCCCCCCGCGGACCGGGGAGCTGTTTTTT.

This clone has just a few counts. This rearrangement joins TRBV5-6 to TRBJ2-1, with 15 bases identical to TRBD2. The CDR3 consists of 16 residues. Germline V gives CDR1 SGHDT, CDR2 YYEEEE. The J segment lost 7 bases and the V segment lost 4 bases, leaving 6 bases of the junction unmatched. CDR3 in DNA: TGTGCCAGCAGCCCGGCCGGACTAGCGGGAGGGAATGAGCAGTTCTTC. This gives the protein CASSPAGLAGGNEQFF.

The chain links TRBV6-5 to TRBJ1-2; D gene unclear. Trimming took off 6 bases at V and 0 bases at J, with 8 bases between the two ends. The length of the CDR3 is 13 residues. Germline values: CDR1 MNHEY, CDR2 SVGAGI. The CDR3, as DNA: TGTGCCAGCAGAGACCATGCTAACTATGGCTACACCTTC. Amino acid sequence: CASRDHANYGYTF.

The gene calls are TRBV6-2 or TRBV6-3 and TRBJ1-4; no clear D gene. The V end was cut by 5 bases, the J end by 11 bases, with 9 bases between. The length of the CDR3 is 11 residues. Germline V gene sequence: CDR1 MNHEY, CDR2 SVGEGT. Here the CDR3 reads CASSQETKLFF. The DNA of the CDR3 is TGTGCCAGCAGTCAAGAAACCAAACTGTTTTTT.

The chain carries TRBV6-1 and TRBJ1-1; D is perhaps TRBD1 (5 bases). The germline V and J ends were trimmed by 3 bases and 2 bases, with 16 bases remaining between them. The CDR3 sequence is 16 residues long. Per the germline V gene, CDR1 is MNHNS and CDR2 is SASEGT. CDR3 sequence reads: CASSEGRHQINTEAFF. In nucleotides, the CDR3 is TGTGCCAGCAGTGAGGGGCGGCACCAAATAAACACTGAAGCTTTCTTT.

The V call is TRBV4-2, the J call TRBJ2-3, with no clear D. Looked up from germline, CDR1 is LGHNA and CDR2 is YNFKEQ. The ends were cut back, 2 bases at V and 6 bases at J, with 15 bases in the middle. The length of the CDR3 is 15 residues. CDR3 DNA sequence: TGTGCCAGCAGCCAAAGGATTGATCGGGTGGATACGCAGTATTTT. Protein: CASSQRIDRVDTQYF.

J is TRBJ1-3 and V is TRBV18; D ambiguous. Germline CDR1 KGHSH, CDR2 LQKENI. V dropped 1 base and J dropped 3 bases, with 10 bases sitting between them. CDR3 size: 15 residues. CDR3 bases: TGTGCCAGCTCACCACAAGCAGGAGGTGGAAACACCATATATTTT. It translates to CASSPQAGGGNTIYF.

The chain carries TRBV5-1 and TRBJ1-1; D is perhaps TRBD1 (5 bases). V was shortened by 0 bases and J by 0 bases, with 12 bases between the two germline ends. Germline values: CDR1 SGHRS, CDR2 YFSETQ. The CDR3 is 16 amino acids. Written as DNA, the CDR3 is TGCGCCAGCAGCTTGGTTGCAGGGTTGGTGAACACTGAAGCTTTCTTT. Encoded protein: CASSLVAGLVNTEAFF.

This chain connects TRBV6-5 to TRBJ1-5, with D unresolved. This CDR3 region has 11 residues. CDR1 and CDR2 from the germline V gene are MNHEY and SVGAGI. V lost 8 bases and J lost 6, with 8 bases in between. For the CDR3, the DNA is TGTGCCAGCGGCACGGCTCAGCCCCAGCATTTT. Amino acids: CASGTAQPQHF.

The chain is built from TRBV28 and TRBJ1-4; D gene uncertain. V was trimmed by 2 bases and J by 6 bases, leaving 10 bases between them. Germline loops: CDR1 MDHEN, CDR2 SYDVKM. CDR3 length equals 14 residues. CDR3 residues: CASSLGYGDEKLFF. The CDR3 DNA reads TGTGCCAGCAGTTTAGGGTACGGCGATGAAAAACTGTTTTTT.

V is TRBV28 and J is TRBJ2-7; 8 positions match TRBD2. The J segment lost 4 bases and the V segment lost 7 bases, leaving 9 bases of the junction unmatched. The germline CDR1 and CDR2 sequences are MDHEN and SYDVKM. The CDR3 is 14 residues long. This CDR3 reads CASNIAGNRYEQYF. The CDR3, as DNA: TGTGCCAGCAATATAGCGGGGAATAGGTACGAGCAGTACTTC.

This CDR3 is CASRGYNSGANVLTF. The CDR3 bases are TGCGCCAGCAGGGGTTACAACTCTGGGGCCAACGTCCTGACTTTC. This chain connects TRBV5-1 to TRBJ2-6; D gene uncertain. The CDR3 is 15 amino acids. The germline CDR1 and CDR2 sequences are SGHRS and YFSETQ. Trimming removed 5 bases at V and 0 bases at J, with 9 bases between.

The gene calls are TRBV6-6 and TRBJ1-5, with D unclear. The CDR3 spans 13 residues. Trimming left V 5 bases short and J 2 bases short, with 7 bases between. CDR1 is MNHNY and CDR2 is SVGAGI in the germline V gene (reference sequence). The CDR3 bases are TGTGCCAGCAGTGATCAGGGCAATCAGCCCCAGCATTTT. Translated: CASSDQGNQPQHF.

This chain links TRBV19 with TRBJ1-1; no reliable D call. CDR1 is LNHDA, CDR2 SQIVND, per germline (reference sequence). Trimming cost V 2 bases and J 10 bases, with 14 bases left between them. This CDR3 has 13 amino acids. CDR3 in DNA: TGTGCCAGTAGTATAAGGATCGGATCCCTAGCTTTCTTT. The encoded protein is CASSIRIGSLAFF.

The chain is built from TRBV11-2 and TRBJ2-3; 7 bases align to TRBD1. The V and J ends lost 5 bases and 5 bases, in that order; junction bases with no gene match: 10. The length of the CDR3 is 15 residues. Per the germline V gene, CDR1 is SGHAT and CDR2 is FQNNGV. CDR3: CASSRSGGVRDTQYF. The CDR3 nucleotides read TGTGCCAGCAGCCGTTCAGGGGGAGTTAGAGATACGCAGTATTTT.

The rearrangement uses TRBV19 and TRBJ1-6; D gene unclear. The CDR3 loop spans 14 amino acids. The germline CDR1 and CDR2 sequences are LNHDA and SQIVND (reference sequence). V gave up 5 bases and J gave up 10 bases, with 15 bases separating them. CDR3 DNA sequence: TGTGCCAGTAGTGCCAACCGGGCCCAGTCACCCCTCCACTTT. This encodes CASSANRAQSPLHF.